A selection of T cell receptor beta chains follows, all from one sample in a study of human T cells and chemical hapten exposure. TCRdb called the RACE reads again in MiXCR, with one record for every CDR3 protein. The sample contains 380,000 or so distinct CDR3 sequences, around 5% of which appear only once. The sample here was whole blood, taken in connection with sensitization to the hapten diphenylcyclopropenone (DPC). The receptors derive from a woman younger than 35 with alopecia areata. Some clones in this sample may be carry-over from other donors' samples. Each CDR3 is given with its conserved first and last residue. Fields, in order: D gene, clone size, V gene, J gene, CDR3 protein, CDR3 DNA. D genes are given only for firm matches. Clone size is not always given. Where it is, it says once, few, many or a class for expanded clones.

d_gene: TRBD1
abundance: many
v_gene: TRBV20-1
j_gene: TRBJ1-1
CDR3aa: CSASGTVTISVNTEAFF
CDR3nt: TGCAGTGCTAGCGGGACAGTGACGATCTCCGTGAACACTGAAGCTTTCTTT

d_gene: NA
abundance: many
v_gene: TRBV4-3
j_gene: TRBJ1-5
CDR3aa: CASSQVLGSNQPQHF
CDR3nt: TGCGCCAGCAGCCAAGTACTGGGAAGCAATCAGCCCCAGCATTTT

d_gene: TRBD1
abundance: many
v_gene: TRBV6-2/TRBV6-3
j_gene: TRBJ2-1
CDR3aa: CASSPRGSDNEQFF
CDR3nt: TGTGCCAGCAGTCCCAGGGGGTCGGACAATGAGCAGTTCTTC

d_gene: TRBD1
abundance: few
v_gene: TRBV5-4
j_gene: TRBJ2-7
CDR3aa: CASSLATGVYEQYF
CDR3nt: TGTGCCAGCAGCTTGGCTACAGGGGTGTACGAGCAGTACTTC

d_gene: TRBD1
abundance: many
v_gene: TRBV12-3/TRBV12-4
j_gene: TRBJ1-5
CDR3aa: CASSPLDRVNQPQHF
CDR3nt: TGTGCCAGCAGTCCACTGGACAGGGTCAATCAGCCCCAGCATTTT

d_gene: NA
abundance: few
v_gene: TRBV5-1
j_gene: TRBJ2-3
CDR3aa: CASSLAADGDTQYF
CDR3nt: TGCGCCAGCAGCTTGGCCGCAGACGGAGATACGCAGTATTTT

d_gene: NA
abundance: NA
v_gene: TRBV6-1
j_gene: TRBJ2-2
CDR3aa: CASTLPVLAGELFF
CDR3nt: TGTGCCAGCACCCTTCCGGTTCTTGCCGGGGAGCTGTTTTTT

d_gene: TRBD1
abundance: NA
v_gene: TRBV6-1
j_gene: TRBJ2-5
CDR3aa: CASSQQGYQETQYF
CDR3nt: TGTGCCAGCAGCCAACAGGGGTACCAAGAGACCCAGTACTTC

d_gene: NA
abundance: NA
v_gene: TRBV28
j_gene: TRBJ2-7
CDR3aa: CASSFRVIDEQYF
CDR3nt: TGTGCCAGCAGTTTTAGGGTAATCGACGAGCAGTACTTC

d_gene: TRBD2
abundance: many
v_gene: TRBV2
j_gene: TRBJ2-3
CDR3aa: CASSRDYTDTQYF
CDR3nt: TGTGCCAGCAGTCGGGACTACACAGATACGCAGTATTTT

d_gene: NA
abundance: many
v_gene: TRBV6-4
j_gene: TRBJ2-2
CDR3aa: CASSPSSGQGTGELFF
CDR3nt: TGTGCCAGCAGTCCCTCCTCGGGGCAGGGAACCGGGGAGCTGTTTTTT

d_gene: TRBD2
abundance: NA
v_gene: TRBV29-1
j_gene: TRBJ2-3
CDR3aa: CSVQSGANPDTQYF
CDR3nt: TGCAGCGTTCAGAGCGGGGCCAACCCAGATACGCAGTATTTT

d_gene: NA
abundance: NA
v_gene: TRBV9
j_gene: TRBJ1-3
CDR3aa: CASSPQTTGLGNTIYF
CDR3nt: TGTGCCAGCAGCCCCCAGACAACGGGTCTCGGAAACACCATATATTTT

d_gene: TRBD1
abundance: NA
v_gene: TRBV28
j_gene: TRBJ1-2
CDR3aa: CASRGDRPNYGYTF
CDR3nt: TGTGCCAGCAGGGGGGACAGACCGAACTATGGCTACACCTTC

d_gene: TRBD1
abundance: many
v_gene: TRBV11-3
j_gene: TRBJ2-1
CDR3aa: CASSLGHRGRYNEQFF
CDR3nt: TGTGCCAGCAGCTTGGGTCACAGGGGTAGATACAATGAGCAGTTCTTC

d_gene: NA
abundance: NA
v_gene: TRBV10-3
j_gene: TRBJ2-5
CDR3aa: CAISGRGETQYF
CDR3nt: TGTGCCATCAGTGGGCGCGGGGAGACCCAGTACTTC

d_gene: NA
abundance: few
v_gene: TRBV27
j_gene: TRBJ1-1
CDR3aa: CASSLGPSAFF
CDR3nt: TGTGCCAGCAGTTTGGGGCCCTCGGCTTTCTTT

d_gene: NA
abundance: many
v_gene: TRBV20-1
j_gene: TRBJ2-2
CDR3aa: CSADKGDTGELFF
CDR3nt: TGCAGTGCTGATAAGGGGGACACCGGGGAGCTGTTTTTT

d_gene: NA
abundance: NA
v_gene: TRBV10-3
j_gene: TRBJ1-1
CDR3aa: CAISDPSTALNTEAFF
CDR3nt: TGTGCCATCAGTGATCCCTCCACTGCCCTGAACACTGAAGCTTTCTTT

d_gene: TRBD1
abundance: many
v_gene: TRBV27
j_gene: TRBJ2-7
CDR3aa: CASKGQASYEQYF
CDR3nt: TGTGCCAGCAAGGGACAGGCGTCCTACGAGCAGTACTTC

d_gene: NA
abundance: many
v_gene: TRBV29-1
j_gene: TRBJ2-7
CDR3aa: CSVELTDTTYEQYF
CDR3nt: TGCAGCGTTGAACTTACGGACACCACCTACGAGCAGTACTTC

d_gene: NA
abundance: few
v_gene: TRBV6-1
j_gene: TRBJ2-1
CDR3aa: CASSLGRTVGNEQFF
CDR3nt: TGTGCCAGCAGCCTGGGACGGACCGTGGGGAATGAGCAGTTCTTC

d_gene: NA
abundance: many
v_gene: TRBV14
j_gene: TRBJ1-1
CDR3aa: CASSQAVAGAHTEAFF
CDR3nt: TGTGCCAGCAGCCAAGCCGTGGCAGGCGCTCACACTGAAGCTTTCTTT

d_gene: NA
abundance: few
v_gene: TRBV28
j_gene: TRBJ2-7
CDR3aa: CASSTWATETTYEQYF
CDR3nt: TGTGCCAGCAGTACTTGGGCCACCGAAACGACCTACGAGCAGTACTTC

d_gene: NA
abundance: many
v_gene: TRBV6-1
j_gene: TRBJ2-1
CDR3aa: CASSELYLGRDNEQFF
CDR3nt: TGTGCCAGCAGTGAACTTTATCTAGGCAGGGACAATGAGCAGTTCTTC

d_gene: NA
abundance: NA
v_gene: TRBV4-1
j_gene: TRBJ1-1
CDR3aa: CASRRVGKMNTEAFF
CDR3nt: TGCGCCAGCAGGAGGGTTGGAAAGATGAACACTGAAGCTTTCTTT

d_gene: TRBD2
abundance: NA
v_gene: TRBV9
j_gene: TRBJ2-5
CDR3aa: CASSFLTSGVETQYF
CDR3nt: TGTGCCAGCAGCTTCTTGACTAGCGGGGTCGAGACCCAGTACTTC

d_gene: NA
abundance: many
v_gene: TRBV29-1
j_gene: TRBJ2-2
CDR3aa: CSVARGRANTGELFF
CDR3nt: TGCAGCGTTGCTCGGGGGAGAGCGAACACCGGGGAGCTGTTTTTT

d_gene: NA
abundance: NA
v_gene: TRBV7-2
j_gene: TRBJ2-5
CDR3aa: CASSPGQTQYF
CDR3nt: TGTGCCAGCAGCCCCGGTCAGACCCAGTACTTC

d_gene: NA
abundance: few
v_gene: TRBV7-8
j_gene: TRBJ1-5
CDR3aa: CASSLVVESNQPQHF
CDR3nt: TGTGCCAGCAGCTTAGTCGTGGAGAGCAATCAGCCCCAGCATTTT

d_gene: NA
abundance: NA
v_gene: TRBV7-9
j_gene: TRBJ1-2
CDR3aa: CASSLTRPNHYGYTF
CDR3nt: TGTGCCAGCAGCTTAACACGGCCTAATCACTATGGCTACACCTTC

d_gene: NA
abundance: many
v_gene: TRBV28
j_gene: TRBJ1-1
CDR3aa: CASSFLTRAFF
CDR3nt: TGTGCCAGCAGTTTTCTAACCCGAGCTTTCTTT

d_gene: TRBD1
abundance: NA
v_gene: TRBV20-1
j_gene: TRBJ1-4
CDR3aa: CSAKDFRDSPEKLFF
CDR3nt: TGCAGTGCCAAAGATTTCCGGGACAGCCCCGAAAAACTGTTTTTT

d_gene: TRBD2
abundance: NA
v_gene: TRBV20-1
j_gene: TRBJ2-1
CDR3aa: CSASWRGGSEQFF
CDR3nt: TGCAGTGCTAGCTGGCGGGGGGGCAGCGAGCAGTTCTTC

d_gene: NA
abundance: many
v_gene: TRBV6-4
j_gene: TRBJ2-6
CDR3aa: CASTRDHHSGANVLTF
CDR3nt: TGTGCCAGCACCAGGGACCACCACTCTGGGGCCAACGTCCTGACTTTC

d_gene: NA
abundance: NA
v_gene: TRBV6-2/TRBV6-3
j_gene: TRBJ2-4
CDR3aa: CASTETGALAKNIQYF
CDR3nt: TGTGCCAGCACCGAAACGGGTGCGCTAGCCAAAAACATTCAGTACTTC

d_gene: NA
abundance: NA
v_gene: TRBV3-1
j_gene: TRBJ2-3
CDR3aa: CASSQSRGAQSQYF
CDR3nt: TGTGCCAGCAGCCAGAGCCGAGGGGCCCAGTCGCAGTATTTT

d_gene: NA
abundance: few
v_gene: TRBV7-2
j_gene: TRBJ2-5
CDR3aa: CASSDPTATQYF
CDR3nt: TGTGCCAGCAGCGACCCGACCGCGACCCAGTACTTC

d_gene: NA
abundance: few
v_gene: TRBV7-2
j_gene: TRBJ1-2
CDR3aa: CASSLSGQTNYGYTF
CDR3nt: TGTGCCAGCAGCTTATCAGGCCAGACTAACTATGGCTACACCTTC

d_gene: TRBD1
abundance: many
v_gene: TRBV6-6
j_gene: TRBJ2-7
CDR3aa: CASSYFRDSVNEQYF
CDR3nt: TGTGCCAGCAGTTACTTCCGGGACAGTGTAAACGAGCAGTACTTC

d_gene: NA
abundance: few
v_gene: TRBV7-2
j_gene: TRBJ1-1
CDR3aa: CASTQGRYTEAFF
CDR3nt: TGTGCCAGCACGCAGGGGAGGTACACTGAAGCTTTCTTT

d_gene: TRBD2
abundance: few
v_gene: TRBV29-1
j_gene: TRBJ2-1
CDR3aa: CSVYQGASGSNEQFF
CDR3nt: TGCAGCGTCTACCAAGGGGCTAGCGGTAGCAATGAGCAGTTCTTC

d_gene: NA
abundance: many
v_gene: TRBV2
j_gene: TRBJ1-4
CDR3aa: CASSGEWEKLFF
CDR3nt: TGTGCCAGCAGTGGCGAATGGGAAAAACTGTTTTTT

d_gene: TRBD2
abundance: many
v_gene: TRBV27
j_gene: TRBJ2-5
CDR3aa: CASRSTSGGSWTQYF
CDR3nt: TGTGCCAGCAGGTCTACTAGCGGGGGGTCGTGGACCCAGTACTTC

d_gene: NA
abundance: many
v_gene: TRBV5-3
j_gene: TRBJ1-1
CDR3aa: CARILQTPLNTEAFF
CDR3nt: TGTGCCAGAATTCTACAGACACCTCTGAACACTGAAGCTTTCTTT

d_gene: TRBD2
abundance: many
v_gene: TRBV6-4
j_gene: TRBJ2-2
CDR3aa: CASSLESGLDTGELFF
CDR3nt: TGTGCCAGCAGTCTCGAATCGGGACTAGACACCGGGGAGCTGTTTTTT

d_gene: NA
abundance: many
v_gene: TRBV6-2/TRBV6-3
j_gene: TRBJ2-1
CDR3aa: CASSFIPHNEQFF
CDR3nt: TGTGCCAGCAGTTTTATCCCGCACAATGAGCAGTTCTTC

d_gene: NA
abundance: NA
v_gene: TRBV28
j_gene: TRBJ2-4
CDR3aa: CASSLIAKNIQYF
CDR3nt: TGTGCCAGCAGTTTGATAGCCAAAAACATTCAGTACTTC